This T cell receptor (beta chain) was recovered during a study of T cell responses to AZD1222 COVID-19 vaccine (dated by TCRdb to about 2021). Background on the whole study: AZD1222 recipients with second doses at about 4 weeks or about 12 weeks were pooled, because spike-specific TCR depth and breadth did not differ between schedules. TCR sequencing was performed for some 250 trial participants, of whom around 210 were given two doses of AZD1222 and roughly 25 were given two doses of MenACWY control vaccine. Enrollment into the trials was organized by age into subgroups of 18-55, 56-69 and 70-plus years, and those subgroups contained roughly 140, 27 and 60 TCR-sequenced participants, respectively. Overall study outcomes, separate from this receptor: In the small 56-69-year group, the increase in depth fell short of significance, most likely because of low power. Because no day 14 peak-response samples were available, repertoires were characterized only after the peak T cell response. Conclusions about previously exposed vaccinees are limited because only six or seven AZD1222 recipients were SARS-CoV-2 seropositive at baseline. The whole spike protein was spanned by vaccine-associated CD4 TCRs, and dominant responses were seen in regions 160-218 and 743-854. Participants were mostly white British, with more females than males. The authors suggested clonal diversity may have been underestimated. After two AZD1222 doses, spike-specific TCR breadth and depth were significantly higher than at day 0 and than in MenACWY recipients. Reportedly, close to half of the unique spike-specific TCRs recognized epitopes lying outside the regions that are mutated in the B.1.351 and B.1.1.7 variants.

Worth noting for this clone: What antigen it recognizes has not been identified. It has no much larger one-base neighbor in the sample; base qualities were not kept.

Read against the paper, the sample's time point label means: baseline before first vaccination. Vaccinee samples came from UK trials COV001 and COV002, including a single-blind randomized controlled phase 2/3 trial of AZD1222 (ChAdOx1 nCoV-19) in healthy adults. For TCRbeta chain sequencing, PBMC samples were collected from trial participants at day 0 and at day 28 after the second dose. Trimming takes 5 bases from V and 2 bases from J, and the germline ends sit 15 bases apart. Per the germline V gene (reference sequence), SGHNT is the CDR1 and YYREEE is the CDR2. The CDR3 sequence holds 15 residues, the cysteine and phenylalanine included. Only the CDR3 DNA stays, 45 bases, in frame from base 1. The CDR3 regions of human TCRbeta chains were analyzed by immunosequencing. The authors' pipeline ran thus. TCRs in the repertoires were compared against a reference library of SARS-CoV-2-specific TCRs that had been generated with the MIRA antigen-specificity platform. Breadth meant the fraction of unique TCRs that were SARS-CoV-2-associated, whereas depth meant the fraction of total T cells that were SARS-CoV-2-associated. Using the MIRA data, each spike-specific TCR was assigned both to the spike region to which the TCR was reactive and to a CD4 or CD8 class. Log10-transformed breadth and depth values were compared by one-way ANOVA with Sidak's multiple comparisons tests. This immuneACCESS table, as held by TCRdb, lists in-frame sequences with V and J called but not all clones. Of the missing ones, under half trace to an unresolved V gene in checked studies; the others have no known cause. Clone size and V and J calls were adopted from that table, with D and trimming inferred from the DNA. The sample profile shows about 140,000 clones; roughly nine tenths of them were found once. About 3.2% of the sample belongs to the ten largest clones.

This material consisted of peripheral blood, taken on day 0 of AZD1222 vaccination. The chain is assembled from TRBV5-4 and TRBJ2-3, with no D gene named confidently. The receptor's source is an adult in good health. This receptor has the CDR3 CASRVAGRVTDTQYF. The DNA sequence is as follows: TGTGCCAGCAGGGTGGCAGGCCGCGTCACAGATACGCAGTATTTT.